This TCR beta chain comes out of a study of shared clonotypes between healthy human individuals. Whole-study findings and limits: It was observed that about 5% of naive CD4 clonotypes were shared across four donors.

Donors comprised healthy HIV-negative adults lacking recent acute infections or vaccinations. Deep-level settings were used for running the assay. The authors' processing: In the immunoSEQ data, sequences were junction-only and lacked quality scores, so filtering differed. Clones were sequenced by immunoSEQ multiplex PCR, and TCRdb holds only the in-frame ones, with some missing. For V, J and clone size, that table is used; D and trimming come from the DNA. In the table there are around 100,000 clones, about 67% of which are singletons. This clone was picked up many times. Its antigen is currently unknown. J gave up 4 bases and V 7 bases, and 18 bases lay outside the gene matches. Germline V gene data show CDR1 as SQVTM and CDR2 as ANQGSEA. The CDR3 length is 17 residues.

The gene calls are TRBV29-1 and TRBJ2-3; 9 bases match TRBD1. The sample consisted of memory CD8+ T cells sorted from blood. The subset denotes: CD45RO+ cells pooled with CCR7-negative TemRA cells. The receptor comes from a woman aged 25-40 years in good health. DNA for the CDR3: TGCAGCGCAACGATTTTACAAGGACAGGGGAGGGCAGATACGCAGTATTTT. Protein product: CSATILQGQGRADTQYF.